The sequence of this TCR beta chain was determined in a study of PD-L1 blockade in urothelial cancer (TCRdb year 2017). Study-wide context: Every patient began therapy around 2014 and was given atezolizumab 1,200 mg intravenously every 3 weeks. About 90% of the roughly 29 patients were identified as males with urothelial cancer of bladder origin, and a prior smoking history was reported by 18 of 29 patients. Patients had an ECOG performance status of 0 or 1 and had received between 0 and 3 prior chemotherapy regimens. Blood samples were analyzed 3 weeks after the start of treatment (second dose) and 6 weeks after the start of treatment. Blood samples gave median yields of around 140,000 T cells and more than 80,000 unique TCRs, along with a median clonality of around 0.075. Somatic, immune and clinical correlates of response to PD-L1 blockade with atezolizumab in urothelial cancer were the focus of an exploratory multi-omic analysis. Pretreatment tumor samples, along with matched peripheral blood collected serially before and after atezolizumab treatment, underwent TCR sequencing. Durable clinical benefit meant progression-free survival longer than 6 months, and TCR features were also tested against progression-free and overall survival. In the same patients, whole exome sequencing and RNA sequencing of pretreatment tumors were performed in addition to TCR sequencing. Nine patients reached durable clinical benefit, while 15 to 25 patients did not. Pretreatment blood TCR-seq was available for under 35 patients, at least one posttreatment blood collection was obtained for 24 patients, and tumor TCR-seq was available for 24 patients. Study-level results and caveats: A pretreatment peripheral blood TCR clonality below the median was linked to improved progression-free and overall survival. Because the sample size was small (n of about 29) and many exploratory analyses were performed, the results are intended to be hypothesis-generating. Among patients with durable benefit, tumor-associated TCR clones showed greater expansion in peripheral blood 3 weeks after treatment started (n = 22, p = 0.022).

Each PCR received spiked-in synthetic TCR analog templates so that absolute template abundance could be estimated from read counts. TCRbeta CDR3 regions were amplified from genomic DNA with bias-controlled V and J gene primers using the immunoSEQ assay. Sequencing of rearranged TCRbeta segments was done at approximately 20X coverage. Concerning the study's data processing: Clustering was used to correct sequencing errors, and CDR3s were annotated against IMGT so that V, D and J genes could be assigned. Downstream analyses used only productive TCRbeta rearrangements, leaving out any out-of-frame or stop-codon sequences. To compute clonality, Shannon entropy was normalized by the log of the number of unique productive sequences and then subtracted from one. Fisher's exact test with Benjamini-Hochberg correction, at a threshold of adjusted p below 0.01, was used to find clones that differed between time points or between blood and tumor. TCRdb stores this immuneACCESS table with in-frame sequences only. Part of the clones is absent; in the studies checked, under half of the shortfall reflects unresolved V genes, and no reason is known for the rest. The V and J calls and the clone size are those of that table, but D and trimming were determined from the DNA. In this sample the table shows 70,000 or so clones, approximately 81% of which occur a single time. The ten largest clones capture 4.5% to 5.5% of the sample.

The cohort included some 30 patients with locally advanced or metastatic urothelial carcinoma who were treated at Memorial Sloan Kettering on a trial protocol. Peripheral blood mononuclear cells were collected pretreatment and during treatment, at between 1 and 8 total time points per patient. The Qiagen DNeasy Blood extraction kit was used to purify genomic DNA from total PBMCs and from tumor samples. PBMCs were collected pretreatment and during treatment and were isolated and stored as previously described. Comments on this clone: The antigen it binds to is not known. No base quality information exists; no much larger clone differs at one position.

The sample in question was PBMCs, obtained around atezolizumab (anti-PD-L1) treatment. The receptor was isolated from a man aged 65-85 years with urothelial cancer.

The CDR3 corresponds to CASRMGAATNEKLFF. In nucleotide form, the sequence is TGTGCCAGCAGAATGGGGGCCGCCACTAATGAAAAACTGTTTTTT. Recombination linked TRBV27 to TRBJ1-4; TRBD1 is a possible D gene, resting on 6 matching bases. Trimming removed 6 bases from V and 2 bases from J, leaving 13 bases between the germline ends. Including the terminal cysteine and phenylalanine, the CDR3 comprises 15 residues. The DNA shown is the 45-base CDR3, in frame from base 1. Sequences MNHEY (CDR1) and SMNVEV (CDR2) are obtained from the germline V gene (reference sequence). The entire variable domain, with the stretches around the CDR3 drawn from the reference TRBV27 and TRBJ1-4 proteins, is EAQVTQNPRYLITVTGKKLTVTCSQNMNHEYMSWYRQDPGLGLRQIYYSMNVEVTDKGDVPEGYKVSRKEKRNFPLILESPSPNQTSLYFCASRMGAATNEKLFFGSGTQLSVL.